The rows below give T cell receptor beta chains drawn from one sample of a study of CD8+CD57+ T cells in acquired aplastic anemia. One entry per CDR3 protein, called by TCRdb with MiXCR from the reads. The sample holds approximately 150,000 distinct CDR3 sequences, 70% to 75% seen once. The sample consisted of sorted CD4+, CD8+, or CD8+CD57+ T cells (not recorded which) from PBMCs. The source of these receptors is a human donor with aplastic anemia. Each CDR3 is given with its conserved first and last residue. Fields, in order: CDR3 length, J gene, V gene, D gene, clone size, CDR3 DNA, CDR3 protein. The D gene is left open where the match is weak. Not every row has a clone size; where given, it reads once, few, many or a size class.

17 | TRBJ2-5 | TRBV20-1 | TRBD1 | - | TGCAGTGCCATCAGTGTGGGGACAGGGCCGAACCAAGAGGCCCAGTACTTC | CSAISVGTGPNQEAQYF
11 | TRBJ2-7 | TRBV7-8 | - | - | TGTGCCAGCAGTTCTCTGTGGGAGCAGTACTTC | CASSSLWEQYF
15 | TRBJ2-1 | TRBV5-1 | - | many | TGCGCCAGCAGCGAGACTAGGACCTCCTACAATGAGCAGTTCTTC | CASSETRTSYNEQFF
16 | TRBJ2-7 | TRBV7-8 | TRBD2 | - | TGTGCCAGCAGCTTAGGGTTGAGCGGGAGCTCCTACGAGCAGTACTTC | CASSLGLSGSSYEQYF
12 | TRBJ2-1 | TRBV20-1 | - | - | TGCAGTGCTAGACCCGCGGGAAATGAGCAGTTCTTC | CSARPAGNEQFF
11 | TRBJ2-5 | TRBV20-1 | - | few | TGCAGTGGTCGGAGGGGAGAGACCCAGTACTTC | CSGRRGETQYF
14 | TRBJ2-7 | TRBV2 | - | - | TGTGCCAGCAGTACGCATGGGAGCTCCTACGAGCAGTACTTC | CASSTHGSSYEQYF
16 | TRBJ2-7 | TRBV4-2 | TRBD1 | - | TGTGTCAGCAGCCAAGATCTAGGGACAGGGACCTACGAGCAGTACTTC | CVSSQDLGTGTYEQYF
14 | TRBJ2-7 | TRBV4-1 | TRBD1 | few | TGCGCCAGCAGCCAAGAACAGGGGTCCTACGAGCAGTACTTC | CASSQEQGSYEQYF
15 | TRBJ2-2 | TRBV10-3 | - | few | TGTGCCATCAGTGGGAGACAGGGAGGGGCCGGGGAGCTGTTTTTT | CAISGRQGGAGELFF
15 | TRBJ2-7 | TRBV5-6 | TRBD1 | - | TGCGCCAGCAGCTTGGAAGGACAGGGGGCGCGCGAGCAGTACTTC | CASSLEGQGAREQYF
14 | TRBJ1-1 | TRBV2 | TRBD1 | - | TGTGCCAGCAGTTATGGACAGGGAAACACTGAAGCTTTCTTT | CASSYGQGNTEAFF
15 | TRBJ1-5 | TRBV12-3/TRBV12-4 | TRBD1 | - | TGTGCCAGCGCGTGGGATGACAGGGAGATTCAGCCCCAGCATTTT | CASAWDDREIQPQHF
14 | TRBJ1-2 | TRBV5-8 | - | few | TGTGCCAGCAGCTTGGGGCCAGCTAACTATGGCTACACCTTC | CASSLGPANYGYTF
16 | TRBJ1-2 | TRBV7-6 | TRBD1 | - | TGTGCCAGCAGCTTAGGGGGGACAGGGGTGAAGGATGGCTACACCTTC | CASSLGGTGVKDGYTF
15 | TRBJ1-5 | TRBV7-6 | - | once | TGTGCCAGCAGCTTAATCCAAGGAAGTAATCAGCCCCAGCATTTT | CASSLIQGSNQPQHF
18 | TRBJ2-3 | TRBV6-5 | - | - | - | CASSSSTLQYSSTDTQYF
15 | TRBJ2-3 | TRBV7-3 | TRBD2 | few | TGTGCCAGCAGCCGACGGGGGGGAGGGACAGATACGCAGTATTTT | CASSRRGGGTDTQYF
13 | TRBJ2-1 | TRBV20-1 | - | few | TGCAGTGCTAGTGTTGTCGACGCTAATGAGCAGTTCTTC | CSASVVDANEQFF
15 | TRBJ2-2 | TRBV24-1 | - | few | TGTGCCACCAGTGACTCGAGGGAGAACACCGGGGAGCTGTTTTTT | CATSDSRENTGELFF
15 | TRBJ2-2 | TRBV5-4 | - | - | TGTGCCAGCAGCTTGTGGGGGCCGAACACCGGGGAGCTGTTTTTT | CASSLWGPNTGELFF
13 | TRBJ2-3 | TRBV20-1 | - | - | TGCAGTGCTAGAACCACGGGGCCAGATACGCAGTATTTT | CSARTTGPDTQYF
15 | TRBJ2-3 | TRBV11-1 | TRBD2 | - | TGTGCCAGCAGTTCGATCGGGGAGGGGCGCGGTACGCAGTATTTT | CASSSIGEGRGTQYF
13 | TRBJ2-2 | TRBV10-3 | - | few | TGTGCCATCAGGGACAGGAACACCGGGGAGCTGTTTTTT | CAIRDRNTGELFF
15 | TRBJ1-1 | TRBV6-4 | TRBD1 | many | TGTGCCAGCAGTGACGGGGTGGGACAGGGTTCTGGAGCTTTCTTT | CASSDGVGQGSGAFF
12 | TRBJ1-1 | TRBV20-1 | TRBD1 | many | TGCAGTGCCCGGGACAGGGAGACTGAAGCTTTCTTT | CSARDRETEAFF
12 | TRBJ1-2 | TRBV5-1 | - | - | TGCGCCAGCAGTTCGAACAGGGATGGCTACACCTTC | CASSSNRDGYTF
16 | TRBJ1-6 | TRBV19 | - | - | TGTGCCAGTAGTATCCGCGGTAGCTCCTATAATTCACCCCTCCACTTT | CASSIRGSSYNSPLHF
16 | TRBJ1-5 | TRBV15 | - | - | TGTGCCACCAGCAGTATCCGACAAGGGGGCAATCAGCCCCAGCATTTT | CATSSIRQGGNQPQHF
15 | TRBJ2-1 | TRBV10-3 | TRBD1 | once | TGTGCCATCAGTGAGCGAGGGGGCATCAACAATGAGCAGTTCTTC | CAISERGGINNEQFF
15 | TRBJ2-5 | TRBV20-1 | TRBD2 | - | TGCAGTGCTAGGAGCGAGGGACTAGAGTCAGAGACCCAGTACTTC | CSARSEGLESETQYF
15 | TRBJ1-1 | TRBV11-1 | - | - | TGTGCCAGCAGCCCGAGGGACCGGTTGGCCACTGAAGCTTTCTTT | CASSPRDRLATEAFF
12 | TRBJ2-5 | TRBV5-8 | - | many | TGTGCCAGCAGCTCGAATCAAGAGACCCAGTACTTC | CASSSNQETQYF
14 | TRBJ2-7 | TRBV20-1 | - | few | TGCAGTGCTAGACGGGCGAGCTCTCCCTACGAGCAGTACTTC | CSARRASSPYEQYF
11 | TRBJ1-2 | TRBV29-1 | - | - | TGCAGCGTCTGGGGGGGTTTTGGCTACACCTTC | CSVWGGFGYTF
15 | TRBJ1-5 | TRBV7-2 | TRBD1 | once | TGTGCCAGCAGCTTTGACAGGGTCAGCAATCAGCCCCAGCATTTT | CASSFDRVSNQPQHF
17 | TRBJ2-3 | TRBV7-2 | - | - | TGTGCCAGCAGCCGAAATCGCGGGTCGACTTCCACAGATACGCAGTATTTT | CASSRNRGSTSTDTQYF
14 | TRBJ1-2 | TRBV15 | - | - | TGTGCCACCAGCAGAGAGGGGGGGGCACTGGGCTACATCTTC | CATSREGGALGYIF
15 | TRBJ2-3 | TRBV12-3/TRBV12-4 | - | - | TGTGCCAGCAGTTTAGGTAGTTTTGGCACAGATACGCAGTATTTT | CASSLGSFGTDTQYF
14 | TRBJ2-1 | TRBV20-1 | TRBD1 | - | TGCAGTGCTCCTCCGGGACAGACTAACAATGAGCAGTTCTTC | CSAPPGQTNNEQFF
15 | TRBJ2-7 | TRBV2 | - | once | TGTGCCAGCAGTGTGATAAAAGGCAGGACCTACGAGCAGTACTTC | CASSVIKGRTYEQYF